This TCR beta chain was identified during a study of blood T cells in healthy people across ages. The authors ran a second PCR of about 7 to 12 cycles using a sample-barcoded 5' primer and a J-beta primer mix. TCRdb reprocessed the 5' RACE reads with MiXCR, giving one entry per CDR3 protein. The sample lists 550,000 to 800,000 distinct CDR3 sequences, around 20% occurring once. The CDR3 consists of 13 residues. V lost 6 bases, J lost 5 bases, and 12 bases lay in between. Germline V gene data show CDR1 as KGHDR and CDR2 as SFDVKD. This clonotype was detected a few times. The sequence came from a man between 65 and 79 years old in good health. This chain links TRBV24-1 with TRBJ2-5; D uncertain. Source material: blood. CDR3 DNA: TGTGCCACCAGTCGGTTTGTTGGTGAGACCCAGTACTTC. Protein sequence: CATSRFVGETQYF.